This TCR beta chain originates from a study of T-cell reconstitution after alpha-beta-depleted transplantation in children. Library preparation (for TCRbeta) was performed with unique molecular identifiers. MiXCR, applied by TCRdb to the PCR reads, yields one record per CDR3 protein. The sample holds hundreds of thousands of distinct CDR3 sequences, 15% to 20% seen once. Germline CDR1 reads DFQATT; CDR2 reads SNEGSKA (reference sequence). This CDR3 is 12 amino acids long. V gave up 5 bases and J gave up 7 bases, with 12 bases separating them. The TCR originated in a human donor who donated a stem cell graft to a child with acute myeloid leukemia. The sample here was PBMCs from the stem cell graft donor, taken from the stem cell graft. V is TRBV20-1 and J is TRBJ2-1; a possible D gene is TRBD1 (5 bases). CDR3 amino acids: CSAFHPGNEQFF. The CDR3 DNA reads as TGCAGTGCTTTTCATCCAGGGAATGAGCAGTTCTTC.